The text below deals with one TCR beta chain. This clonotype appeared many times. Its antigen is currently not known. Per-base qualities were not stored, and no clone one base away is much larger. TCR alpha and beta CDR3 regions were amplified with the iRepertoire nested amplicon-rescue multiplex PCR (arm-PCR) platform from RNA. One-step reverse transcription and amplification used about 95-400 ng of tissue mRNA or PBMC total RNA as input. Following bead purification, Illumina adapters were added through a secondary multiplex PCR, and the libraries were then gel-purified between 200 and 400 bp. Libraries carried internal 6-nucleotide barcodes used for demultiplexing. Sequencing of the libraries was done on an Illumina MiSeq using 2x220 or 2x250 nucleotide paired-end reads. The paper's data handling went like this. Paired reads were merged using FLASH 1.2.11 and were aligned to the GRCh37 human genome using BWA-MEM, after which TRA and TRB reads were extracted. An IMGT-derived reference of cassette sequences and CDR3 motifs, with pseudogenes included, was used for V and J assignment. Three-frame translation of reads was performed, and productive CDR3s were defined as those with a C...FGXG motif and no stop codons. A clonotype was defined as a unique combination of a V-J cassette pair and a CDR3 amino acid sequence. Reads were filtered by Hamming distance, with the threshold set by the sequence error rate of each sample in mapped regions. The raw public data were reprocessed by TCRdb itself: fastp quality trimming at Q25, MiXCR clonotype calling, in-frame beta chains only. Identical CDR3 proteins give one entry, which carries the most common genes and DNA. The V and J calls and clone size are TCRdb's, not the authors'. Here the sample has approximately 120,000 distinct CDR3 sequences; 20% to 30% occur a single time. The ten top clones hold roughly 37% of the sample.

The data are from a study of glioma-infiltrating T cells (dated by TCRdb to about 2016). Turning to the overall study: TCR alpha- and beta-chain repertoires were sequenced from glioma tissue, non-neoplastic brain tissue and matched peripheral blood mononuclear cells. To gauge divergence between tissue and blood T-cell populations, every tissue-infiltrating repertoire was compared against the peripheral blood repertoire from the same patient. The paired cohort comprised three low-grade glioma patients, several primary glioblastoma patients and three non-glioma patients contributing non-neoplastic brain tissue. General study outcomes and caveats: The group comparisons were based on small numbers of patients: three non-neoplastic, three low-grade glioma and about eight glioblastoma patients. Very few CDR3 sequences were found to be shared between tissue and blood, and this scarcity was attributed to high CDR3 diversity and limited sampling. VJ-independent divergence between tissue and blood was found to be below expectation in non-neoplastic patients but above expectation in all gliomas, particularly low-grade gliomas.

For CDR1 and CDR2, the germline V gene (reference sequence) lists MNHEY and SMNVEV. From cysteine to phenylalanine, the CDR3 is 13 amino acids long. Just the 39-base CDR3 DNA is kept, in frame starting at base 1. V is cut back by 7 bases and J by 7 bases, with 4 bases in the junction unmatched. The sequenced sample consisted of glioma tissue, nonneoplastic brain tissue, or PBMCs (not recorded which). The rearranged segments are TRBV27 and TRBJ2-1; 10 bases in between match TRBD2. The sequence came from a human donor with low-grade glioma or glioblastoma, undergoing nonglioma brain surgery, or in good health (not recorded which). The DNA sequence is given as TGTGCCAGCAAGCTAGCGGGGGTTAATGAGCAGTTCTTC. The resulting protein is CASKLAGVNEQFF.